Listed here are 10 T cell receptor beta chains from one sample, sequenced in a study of blood T cell repertoires in COVID-19. Libraries were prepared by immunoSEQ multiplex PCR; TCRdb keeps only in-frame clonotypes and omits some of them. Seen here are roughly 670,000 clones, 75% to 90% observed once, and the top ten hold approximately 0.3%. The sample was peripheral blood. Receptors originate from a woman aged 18-30 years with acute or convalescent COVID-19.

The gene calls are TRBV6-5 and TRBJ1-5; 8 bases align to TRBD1. The V and J ends lost 9 bases and 2 bases, in that order; junction bases with no gene match: 6. Germline loops: CDR1 MNHEY, CDR2 SVGAGI. The CDR3 totals 14 residues. The CDR3 is CASSGGSGNQPQHF. In nucleotides, the CDR3 is TGTGCCAGTTCAGGGGGCAGCGGCAATCAGCCCCAGCATTTT.

CDR3 bases: TGTGCCTGGAGTACCAGGGGGGCCGAAAAACTGTTTTTT. Its translation: CAWSTRGAEKLFF. The V call is TRBV30, the J call TRBJ1-4; 7 nucleotides align to TRBD1. Germline trimming cut 2 bases from V and 8 bases from J; bases unmatched to any gene: 5. Germline loops: CDR1 GTSNPN, CDR2 SVGIG (reference sequence). The CDR3 runs 13 residues.

The V gene is TRBV5-1, the J gene TRBJ1-4; 8 bases align to TRBD1. The J segment lost 8 bases and the V segment lost 5 bases, leaving 11 bases of the junction unmatched. CDR3 length equals 15 residues. Germline-derived CDR1 and CDR2 are SGHRS and YFSETQ. The DNA of the CDR3 is TGCGCCAGCAGGAACCCAGGGGGCTCAAGGGAAAAACTGTTTTTT. It is translated as CASRNPGGSREKLFF.

This clone has a handful of counts. The rearrangement links TRBV12-5 to TRBJ1-5; no definite D call. Germline V gene lookup returns CDR1 LGHNT and CDR2 FRNRAP. V was clipped by 6 bases and J by 1 base, with 4 bases between them. This CDR3 contains 12 residues. Here the CDR3 DNA reads TGTGCTAGTGGACAGAGCAATCAGCCCCAGCATTTT. As protein: CASGQSNQPQHF.

This chain's CDR3 is CASSKGHWETQYF. The CDR3 DNA is TGCGCCAGCAGCAAGGGACATTGGGAGACCCAGTACTTC. The V gene is TRBV4-1, the J gene TRBJ2-5, with D possibly matching TRBD1 (6 bases). CDR1 and CDR2 (germline): MGHRA, YSYEKL. V was pared by 5 bases and J by 5 bases, with 12 bases between. This CDR3 region has 13 residues.

The V and J genes are TRBV14 and TRBJ1-6; 8 nucleotides line up with TRBD1. In germline, CDR1 is SGHDN, CDR2 FVKESK. The junction had 4 bases not matched to a gene; V was cut back by 6 bases and J by 6 bases. The CDR3 covers 14 residues. The CDR3, as DNA: TGTGCCAGCAGACAAACAGGGGGTAATTCACCCCTCCACTTT. This encodes CASRQTGGNSPLHF.

This chain links TRBV29-1 with TRBJ1-6; 8 bases are shared with TRBD1. The V gene's germline CDR1 is SQVTM and CDR2 ANQGSEA. There are 13 residues in the CDR3. With 4 bases clipped from V and 10 bases from J, the junction kept 6 bases outside the gene matches. The CDR3 nucleotides are TGCAGCGTTGTGGACAGGGTAGGATCACCCCTCCACTTT. As protein: CSVVDRVGSPLHF.

Here the CDR3 DNA reads TGTGCCAGCAGCAAAGAGTCGGGAGGGGTTGAGAATCAGCCCCAGCATTTT. This gives the protein CASSKESGGVENQPQHF. The rearrangement joins TRBV21-1 to TRBJ1-5. TRBV21-1 is annotated as a pseudogene. This CDR3 spans 17 amino acids.

The chain is built from TRBV5-1 and TRBJ1-5; 11 nucleotides line up with TRBD1. Germline CDR1 reads SGHRS; CDR2 reads YFSETQ. The V and J ends lost 2 bases and 6 bases, in that order; junction bases with no gene match: 7. The CDR3 consists of 16 residues. CDR3 DNA: TGCGCCAGCAGCTTCGGTCCGGGACAGGGGGTTCAGCCCCAGCATTTT. This translates into CASSFGPGQGVQPQHF.

J is TRBJ2-3 and V is TRBV19, with D uncertain. Trimming cost V 3 bases and J 4 bases, with 11 bases left between them. This CDR3 spans 14 amino acids. Germline CDR1 reads LNHDA; CDR2 reads SQIVND (reference sequence). This CDR3 is CASSIFSSADTQYF. The CDR3 region has the DNA TGTGCCAGTAGTATTTTCTCGAGTGCAGATACGCAGTATTTT.